This T cell receptor beta chain was retrieved from a study of beta chain features in type 1 diabetes. A note on this clone: Antigen: not known.

CDR3 length: 16 amino acids. The germline gives CDR1 LGHNT, CDR2 FRNRAP. Trimming took 2 bases from V and 4 from J; bases not matched to a gene: 8. Investigators reverse transcribed all isolated RNA, so they sequenced expressed TCRB transcripts. Sequencing used immunoSEQ multiplex PCR; TCRdb keeps in-frame clones, though not all of them. The sample includes approximately 150,000 clones, about 9.1% of them seen just once. Overall study results and limits: PCR might pick shorter templates more often, in the same way for patients and controls. For TCRB rearrangement, an influence of HLA type remained unresolved here.

On average, the one heparinised blood draw given by each donor was roughly 100 mL. Sorting of CD4+ naive, central memory, regulatory and stem cell-like memory cells was performed via CD45RO/CCR7/CD25/CD127/CD95/CD27. The chain joins TRBV12-5 to TRBJ2-1; 7 bases agree with TRBD2. This receptor was obtained from a woman aged 18-29 years in good health. Input material: central memory CD4+ T cells from blood. CDR3 in amino acids: CASGLTRERGYNEQFF. In DNA form, the CDR3 reads TGTGCTAGTGGTTTGACCCGGGAGCGGGGTTACAATGAGCAGTTCTTC.